These 30 T cell receptor beta chains were all obtained from the same sample, sequenced in a study of cytomegalovirus exposure and HLA in healthy donors. PCR involved 60 Vbeta and 13 Jbeta primers. Method: immunoSEQ multiplex PCR; TCRdb's copy keeps in-frame clones and lacks some. The sample consists of 120,000 or so clones, 80% of them appearing once. The sample taken for sequencing was PBMCs. Source of these receptors: a male donor in good health and CMV-seronegative.

This chain joins TRBV11-2 and TRBJ2-3; TRBD1 might be the D (6 bases). V was cut by 1 base and J by 2 bases, with 19 bases left in between. Germline-derived CDR1 and CDR2 are SGHAT and FQNNGV. This CDR3 comprises 18 residues. CDR3 in DNA: TGTGCCAGCAGCTTAGTGGGTTTGGGTACAGGGAACACAGATACGCAGTATTTT. It encodes CASSLVGLGTGNTDTQYF.

The chain couples TRBV9 to TRBJ2-7, with TRBD1 matching 9 bases. J was trimmed by 5 bases and V by 4 bases; bases with no gene match: 10. From germline, CDR1 is SGDLS and CDR2 YYNGEE. This CDR3 has 15 amino acids. CDR3 region: CASSPRTGDFDEQYF. In DNA, the CDR3 is TGTGCCAGCAGCCCACGGACAGGGGATTTCGACGAGCAGTACTTC.

The chain has TRBV6-4 and TRBJ1-4; 9 nucleotides align to TRBD1. This CDR3 comprises 15 residues. Per germline, CDR1 MRHNA and CDR2 SNTAGT. The junction had 0 bases not matched to a gene; V was cut back by 0 bases and J by 4 bases. Here the CDR3 reads CASSDSTGGNEKLFF. The CDR3 nucleotides are TGTGCCAGCAGTGACTCGACAGGGGGTAATGAAAAACTGTTTTTT.

For the CDR3, the DNA is TGTGCCAGCAGCTTCCGGGACAGAAATGAAAAACTGTTTTTT. As protein: CASSFRDRNEKLFF. The chain employs TRBV7-9 and TRBJ1-4, with TRBD1 matching over 7 bases. This CDR3 is built from 14 residues. CDR1 is SEHNR and CDR2 is FQNEAQ in the germline V gene (reference sequence). Trimming cost V 3 bases and J 5 bases; bases outside gene matches: 3.

This chain links TRBV7-2 with TRBJ1-2; 9 bases are shared with TRBD1. Germline V gene data show CDR1 as SGHTA and CDR2 as FQGNSA. The CDR3 is 16 amino acids. V shed 0 bases, J shed 2 bases, and the junction held 4 bases outside the gene matches. The CDR3, as DNA: TGTGCCAGCAGCTTAGCGGGACAGGGCGAGAACTATGGCTACACCTTC. Amino acid sequence: CASSLAGQGENYGYTF.

V and J are TRBV5-4 and TRBJ1-3; TRBD1 agrees at 8 bases. Germline trimming cut 5 bases from V and 4 bases from J; bases unmatched to any gene: 14. This CDR3 is built from 17 residues. Germline V gene sequence: CDR1 SGHNT, CDR2 YYREEE (reference sequence). The CDR3 sequence is CASRLKDRAVSGNTIYF. The CDR3 DNA reads as TGTGCCAGCAGACTAAAGGACAGGGCCGTTTCCGGAAACACCATATATTTT.

DNA of the CDR3: TGTGCCAGCATTCCTGACAGGGTGTATGGCTACACCTTC. Its protein is CASIPDRVYGYTF. This chain links TRBV2 with TRBJ1-2, with TRBD1 matching 7 bases. Looked up from germline, CDR1 is SNHLY and CDR2 is FYNNEI. The V gene end was trimmed by 7 bases and the J gene end by 5 bases; junction bases not matched to a gene: 7. The CDR3 has 13 residues. Variable domain in full (rest from reference TRBV2 and TRBJ1-2): EPEVTQTPSHQVTQMGQEVILRCVPISNHLYFYWYRQILGQKVEFLVSFYNNEISEKSEIFDDQFSVERPDGSNFTLKIRSTKLEDSAMYFCASIPDRVYGYTFGSGTRLTVV.

This clone was observed once. The rearrangement links TRBV2 to TRBJ2-3, with 9 bases matching TRBD1. Losses at the gene ends were 8 bases for V and 3 bases for J; bases not matched to a gene: 12. Germline loops: CDR1 SNHLY, CDR2 FYNNEI. The CDR3 sequence is 16 residues long. The CDR3 sequence is CASPPSGQGETDTQYF. In nucleotides, the CDR3 is TGTGCCAGCCCCCCTTCGGGACAGGGAGAGACAGATACGCAGTATTTT.

The V and J genes are TRBV13 and TRBJ2-7, with TRBD2 identical over 11 bases. V shed 3 bases and J 2 bases; nucleotides not matched to a gene: 6. CDR1 is PRHDT and CDR2 is FYEKMQ in the germline V gene (reference sequence). The CDR3 consists of 16 residues. The CDR3 sequence: CASSFAASGGTYEQYF. The CDR3 DNA reads TGTGCCAGCAGCTTCGCGGCTAGCGGGGGGACCTACGAGCAGTACTTC.

The chain joins TRBV5-4 to TRBJ2-5; D may be TRBD2 (6 bases). Germline CDR1 SGHNT, CDR2 YYREEE (reference sequence). Trimming took off 2 bases at V and 4 bases at J, with 15 bases between the two ends. This CDR3 is built from 15 residues. In DNA form, the CDR3 reads TGTGCCAGCAGCTTTAACGTAGGGCGGGGAGAGACCCAGTACTTC. Residues: CASSFNVGRGETQYF.

The chain combines TRBV9 with TRBJ1-2; tentatively, D is TRBD1 (6 bases). V was cut by 3 bases and J by 4 bases, with 19 bases left in between. Germline V gives CDR1 SGDLS, CDR2 YYNGEE. This CDR3 is built from 16 residues. CDR3 nucleotides: TGTGCCAGCAGCGGAGCCCCCGGGACATCCGTCTATGGCTACACCTTC. It encodes CASSGAPGTSVYGYTF.

This clone has only one observation. This sequence joins TRBV27 and TRBJ2-1; 13 nucleotides align to TRBD2. Germline loops: CDR1 MNHEY, CDR2 SMNVEV (reference sequence). The V segment lost 5 bases and the J segment 6 bases; nucleotides outside the gene matches: 7. This CDR3 contains 16 residues. Here the CDR3 DNA reads TGTGCCAGCAGTCAAATCGGACTAGCGGGAGTCAATGAGCAGTTCTTC. Protein: CASSQIGLAGVNEQFF.

The chain joins TRBV7-3 to TRBJ2-2; the D gene is possibly TRBD1 (6 bases). CDR1 is SGHTA, CDR2 FQGTGA, per germline. CDR3 length: 14 amino acids. Trimming removed 8 bases at V and 6 bases at J, with 16 bases between. As DNA, the CDR3 is TGTGCCAGCGCGTTGGGGGCAGTCCCCGGGGAGCTGTTTTTT. Translated: CASALGAVPGELFF.

This chain joins TRBV30 and TRBJ1-1; 8 positions match TRBD1. After removal of 1 base from V and 3 bases from J, the junction contained 7 bases not matched to a gene. The CDR3 extends over 15 amino acids. Per the germline V gene, CDR1 is GTSNPN and CDR2 is SVGIG (reference sequence). CDR3 amino acids: CAWSAQGGAYTEAFF. Here the CDR3 DNA reads TGTGCCTGGAGTGCACAGGGGGGCGCCTACACTGAAGCTTTCTTT.

This clone has more than one count but fewer than ten. The chain recombines TRBV30 with TRBJ1-5; perhaps TRBD1 as D (6 bases). V was cut by 0 bases and J by 4 bases, with 7 bases left in between. CDR1 and CDR2 from the germline V gene are GTSNPN and SVGIG (reference sequence). This CDR3 is built from 13 residues. The CDR3 DNA sequence: TGTGCCTGGAGTGTACAGGGTAATCAGCCCCAGCATTTT. This gives the protein CAWSVQGNQPQHF.

Remarks on this clone: The junction differs from germline at one of its ends, possibly a read error. The CDR3 loop reads CSSSFQGLGYTF. Here the CDR3 DNA reads TGTTCCAGCAGCTTCCAGGGGTTAGGCTACACCTTC. The genes are TRBV7-9 and TRBJ1-2, with D perhaps matching TRBD1 (6 bases). The CDR3 contains 12 residues. Germline V gene lookup returns CDR1 SEHNR and CDR2 FQNEAQ (reference sequence).

This clone was observed a few times. This sequence joins TRBV7-2 and TRBJ1-5; TRBD1 aligns across 7 bases. The CDR3 length is 16 residues. Trimming took 1 base from V and 2 from J; bases not matched to a gene: 5. In germline, CDR1 is SGHTA, CDR2 FQGNSA. This CDR3 reads CASSLGQGGGNQPQHF. The DNA for the CDR3 is TGTGCCAGCAGCTTAGGACAGGGAGGCGGCAATCAGCCCCAGCATTTT.

This chain links TRBV7-2 with TRBJ1-2; TRBD1 matches 8 bases. The CDR3 is 14 amino acids. Per the germline V gene, CDR1 is SGHTA and CDR2 is FQGNSA. J lost 8 bases, V lost 5 bases, and 10 bases had no gene match. In nucleotides, the CDR3 is TGTGCCAGCAGCCTAGACAGGGGAGGAGGAGGCTACACCTTC. Translating it yields CASSLDRGGGGYTF.

The chain joins TRBV27 to TRBJ1-5; TRBD1 agrees at 7 bases. CDR3 size: 17 residues. Losses at the gene ends were 2 bases for V and 0 bases for J; bases not matched to a gene: 7. Germline CDR1 MNHEY, CDR2 SMNVEV (reference sequence). The CDR3 here is CASSLRQGLGSNQPQHF. The CDR3 coding sequence is TGTGCCAGCAGTTTAAGACAGGGATTAGGTAGCAATCAGCCCCAGCATTTT.

J is TRBJ1-2 and V is TRBV6-5; TRBD1 aligns across 8 bases. The V gene end was trimmed by 7 bases and the J gene end by 8 bases; junction bases not matched to a gene: 6. The CDR3 contains 12 residues. Looked up from germline, CDR1 is MNHEY and CDR2 is SVGAGI. In DNA form, the CDR3 reads TGTGCCAGCAAAACAACAGGGGGAGGCTACACCTTC. It is translated as CASKTTGGGYTF.

This sequence joins TRBV10-1 and TRBJ2-7; maybe TRBD2 (6 bases). V lost 3 bases and J 6 bases, leaving 21 bases between the germline ends. The CDR3 has 16 residues. The germline V gene encodes CDR1 WNHNN and CDR2 SYGVQD (reference sequence). The CDR3, as DNA: TGCGCCAGCAGTGAACCCGGGACTGGACCTACGGGCGAGCAGTACTTC. This gives the protein CASSEPGTGPTGEQYF.

The chain recombines TRBV6-4 with TRBJ2-1, with 10 bases fitting TRBD2. The CDR3 spans 16 residues. Trimming cost V 4 bases and J 0 bases; bases outside gene matches: 3. Germline assignment: CDR1 MRHNA and CDR2 SNTAGT. The CDR3 spells CASSGTSGSSYNEQFF. In DNA, the CDR3 is TGTGCCAGCAGTGGGACTAGCGGCAGCTCCTACAATGAGCAGTTCTTC.

The chain recombines TRBV28 with TRBJ2-3; TRBD2 is a possible D gene (6 bases). Trimming left V 7 bases short and J 0 bases short, with 17 bases between. Germline V lookup: CDR1 MDHEN, CDR2 SYDVKM. The CDR3 is 16 amino acids. CDR3 in DNA: TGTGCCAGCACGGACCCGGGGGTGACTAGCACAGATACGCAGTATTTT. Translating it yields CASTDPGVTSTDTQYF.

This clone was counted only a few times. The rearrangement joins TRBV10-3 to TRBJ1-4; the D gene is possibly TRBD1 (6 bases). CDR1 is ENHRY and CDR2 is SYGVKD in the germline V gene. Trimming stripped 3 bases from V and 11 bases from J, with 16 bases between. The CDR3 runs 14 residues. The CDR3 spells CAISEGGGREKLFF. For the CDR3, the DNA is TGTGCCATCAGTGAAGGCGGGGGCCGTGAGAAACTGTTTTTT.

This chain joins TRBV2 and TRBJ2-1; a possible D gene is TRBD2 (6 bases). V was cut by 4 bases and J by 5 bases, with 12 bases left in between. The CDR3 loop spans 14 amino acids. Germline loops: CDR1 SNHLY, CDR2 FYNNEI. CDR3 DNA: TGTGCCAGCAGTGGGGGGGAATGGGACAATGAGCAGTTCTTC. Its translation: CASSGGEWDNEQFF.

This clone appeared a few times. The chain couples TRBV30 to TRBJ2-1; TRBD2 matches at 10 bases. The V segment lost 5 bases and the J segment 10 bases; nucleotides outside the gene matches: 5. The CDR3 spans 12 residues. From germline, CDR1 is GTSNPN and CDR2 SVGIG (reference sequence). This CDR3 is CAWAGLALEQFF. The CDR3 DNA reads as TGTGCCTGGGCGGGACTAGCGCTAGAGCAGTTCTTC.

The chain combines TRBV5-1 with TRBJ2-5; D is uncertain. The CDR3 spans 14 residues. Germline CDR1 reads SGHRS; CDR2 reads YFSETQ. Trimming stripped 3 bases from V and 1 base from J, with 10 bases between. The DNA for the CDR3 is TGCGCCAGCAGCTCCGAATTACTCCAAGAGACCCAGTACTTC. As protein: CASSSELLQETQYF.

This rearrangement joins TRBV5-1 to TRBJ2-1; D might be TRBD1 (5 bases). Trimming took 5 bases from V and 6 from J, leaving 18 bases between them. CDR1 SGHRS and CDR2 YFSETQ come from the germline V gene. The CDR3 runs 15 residues. This chain's CDR3 is CASSVSIQGPNEQFF. For the CDR3, the DNA is TGCGCCAGCAGTGTGTCGATTCAGGGTCCCAATGAGCAGTTCTTC.

V usage is TRBV19 and J usage is TRBJ2-7, with D tentatively TRBD1 (7 bases). Germline CDR1 and CDR2: LNHDA and SQIVND (reference sequence). The CDR3 extends over 13 amino acids. V lost 6 bases, J lost 2 bases, and 11 bases lay in between. CDR3 sequence (DNA): TGTGCCAGTAGCGCAGGGGGGACCTACGAGCAGTACTTC. Its protein product is CASSAGGTYEQYF.

This clone was counted once. CDR3 in amino acids: CASLPFSGNEQFF. The CDR3 bases are TGTGCCAGCCTCCCTTTCTCGGGAAATGAGCAGTTCTTC. V gene TRBV6-1 combines with J gene TRBJ2-1, with D tentatively TRBD2 (5 bases). The ends were cut back, 8 bases at V and 7 bases at J, with 15 bases in the middle. The CDR3 spans 13 residues. Germline CDR1 and CDR2: MNHNS and SASEGT.